This TCR beta chain comes out of a study of technical replicates of blood from a handful of donors. This clone appeared a single time. Germline values: CDR1 SQVTM, CDR2 ANQGSEA. The CDR3 length is 15 residues. The trim removed 3 bases at V and 7 bases at J, leaving 7 bases unmatched. Clones were read by immunoSEQ multiplex PCR, and TCRdb kept only the in-frame ones, dropping some. The sample includes around 100,000 clones, about 95% seen only once; the top ten take under 0.4%. Sequenced: T cells isolated from PBMCs. This TCR derives from a human donor in good health. The chain joins TRBV29-1 to TRBJ2-1, with 12 bases lining up with TRBD2. The DNA for the CDR3 is TGCAGCGTTGACGTTTCTAGCGGGAGGGGTAATGAGCAGTTCTTC. It is translated as CSVDVSSGRGNEQFF.